This record looks at one T cell receptor (beta chain) sequence and its context. Libraries were prepared by immunoSEQ multiplex PCR; TCRdb keeps only in-frame clonotypes and omits some of them. This repertoire shows about 130,000 clones, 89% found once; its top ten account for 9% to 9.5%. The record originates from a study of cytomegalovirus exposure and HLA in healthy donors. The germline V gene has CDR1 SGHAT and CDR2 FQNNGV. V was clipped by 4 bases and J by 15 bases; unmatched bases: 7. The CDR3 totals 13 residues. The sequence came from a woman between 18 and 29 years old in good health and CMV-seropositive. Sequencing used PBMCs. This sequence joins TRBV11-2 and TRBJ2-1; 12 bases align to TRBD1. CDR3 residues: CASSSGTGGDRFF. DNA for the CDR3: TGTGCCAGCAGCTCCGGGACAGGGGGCGATCGGTTCTTC. The complete variable domain, with remaining parts taken from reference TRBV11-2 and TRBJ2-1, reads EAGVAQSPRYKIIEKRQSVAFWCNPISGHATLYWYQQILGQGPKLLIQFQNNGVVDDSQLPKDRFSAERLKGVDSTLKIQPAKLEDSAVYLCASSSGTGGDRFFGPGTRLTVL.